The rows below give T cell receptor beta chains drawn from one sample of a study of shared clonotypes between healthy human individuals. Measured with immunoSEQ multiplex PCR; TCRdb has only the in-frame clones, and not every one. This table has around 2,000,000 clones, about 95% appearing once. Sequences were obtained from naive CD8+ T cells sorted from blood. These receptors were collected from a man younger than 35 in good health. Each CDR3 is given without its conserved first and last residue.

J: TRBJ2-2
V: TRBV30
CDR3: AWSSGTLNTGELF

J: TRBJ2-4
V: TRBV4-1
CDR3: ASSQAGTGEGKNIQY

J: TRBJ2-7
V: TRBV9
CDR3: ASSDEGYEQY

J: TRBJ2-5
V: TRBV5-4
CDR3: ASSRLADQETQY

J: TRBJ2-7
V: TRBV29-1
CDR3: SVDASGSYEQY

J: TRBJ2-7
V: TRBV9
CDR3: ASSVGSQDEQY

J: TRBJ1-5
V: TRBV28
CDR3: ASSLPQGGQPQH

J: TRBJ1-1
V: TRBV7-3
CDR3: ASSESGITEAF

J: TRBJ2-7
V: TRBV7-6
CDR3: ASSSGDRDYEQY

J: TRBJ2-5
V: TRBV11-2
CDR3: ASSGTEETQY

J: TRBJ2-7
V: TRBV4-1
CDR3: ASSQGLAYEQY

J: TRBJ1-1
V: TRBV27
CDR3: ASRGQMNTEAF

J: TRBJ1-4
V: TRBV4-1
CDR3: ASSLRTGGSEKLF

J: TRBJ1-2
V: TRBV7-9
CDR3: ASSWPTGGGGYT

J: TRBJ1-6
V: TRBV7-2
CDR3: ASSSETQGPYNSPLH

J: TRBJ1-2
V: TRBV29-1
CDR3: SVGKPGQGIGYT

J: TRBJ1-6
V: TRBV14
CDR3: ASSQEGRGHSPLH

J: TRBJ2-7
V: TRBV6-1
CDR3: ASSRTLSSYEQY

J: TRBJ1-2
V: TRBV19
CDR3: ASSLGQNSYGYT

J: TRBJ2-3
V: TRBV7-9
CDR3: ASSLSTGGHTDTQY

J: TRBJ1-2
V: TRBV29-1
CDR3: SVPYGQTANYGYT

J: TRBJ1-4
V: TRBV4-3
CDR3: ASSRILGSNEKLF

J: TRBJ1-1
V: TRBV29-1
CDR3: SVGPMNTEAF

J: TRBJ2-7
V: TRBV7-9
CDR3: ASSPRDRAYEQY

J: TRBJ2-5
V: TRBV5-4
CDR3: ASSLGGAETQY

J: TRBJ2-7
V: TRBV5-1
CDR3: ASSPGGAGTLPWEQY

J: TRBJ2-7
V: TRBV4-1
CDR3: ASSQDPGTGGYEQY

J: TRBJ1-2
V: TRBV19
CDR3: ASSIGGYNGYT

J: TRBJ2-7
V: TRBV28
CDR3: ASSVLNEQY

J: TRBJ2-1
V: TRBV30
CDR3: ACQWVAGANEQF

J: TRBJ2-5
V: TRBV7-6
CDR3: ASSFGGEEETQY

J: TRBJ2-3
V: TRBV27
CDR3: ASSLGPGGADTQY

J: TRBJ2-7
V: TRBV19
CDR3: ASSHRAAKYEQY

J: TRBJ2-7
V: TRBV13
CDR3: ASSPEGGNPYEQY

J: TRBJ1-2
V: TRBV30
CDR3: AWSPDSEFSNYGYT

J: TRBJ1-2
V: TRBV27
CDR3: ASRRRALDYGYT

J: TRBJ1-4
V: TRBV6-1
CDR3: ASSEPESVPTNEKLF

J: TRBJ1-4
V: TRBV19
CDR3: ASRGTGLEKLF

J: TRBJ1-5
V: TRBV27
CDR3: ASRPAGFNQPQH

J: TRBJ2-7
V: TRBV7-9
CDR3: ASNVGPSEQY

J: TRBJ2-7
V: TRBV5-6
CDR3: ASSLSILPEQY

J: TRBJ2-5
V: TRBV11-2
CDR3: ASSLDLAYQETQY

J: TRBJ2-7
V: TRBV20-1
CDR3: SARDLYEQY

J: TRBJ1-2
V: TRBV29-1
CDR3: SVTDGNYGYT

J: TRBJ1-1
V: TRBV7-9
CDR3: ASSPGTGAEAF

J: TRBJ2-7
V: TRBV5-6
CDR3: ASSLRAGEVHEQY

J: TRBJ2-3
V: TRBV28
CDR3: ASSFIDTQY

J: TRBJ2-3
V: TRBV4-3
CDR3: ASSQANSGKTDTQY

J: TRBJ1-1
V: TRBV13
CDR3: ASSSGQGKAEAF

J: TRBJ2-1
V: TRBV27
CDR3: ASSPGLAASYNEQF

J: TRBJ2-7
V: TRBV6-1
CDR3: ASSEGGSYEQY

J: TRBJ1-1
V: TRBV4-1
CDR3: ASSHTRDSRTEAF

J: TRBJ1-1
V: TRBV19
CDR3: ASDRGMNTEAF

J: TRBJ2-7
V: TRBV11-2
CDR3: ASSFRANEQY

J: TRBJ2-7
V: TRBV6-1
CDR3: ASQERVTYEQY

J: TRBJ1-5
V: TRBV10-3
CDR3: AIGGQEGSVGNQPQH

J: TRBJ2-7
V: TRBV6-6
CDR3: ASSYSTSGLSYEQY

J: TRBJ2-7
V: TRBV27
CDR3: ASSLDWGRLIYEQY

J: TRBJ2-7
V: TRBV29-1
CDR3: SVGGSGSYEQY

J: TRBJ1-4
V: TRBV9
CDR3: ASSESATNEKLF